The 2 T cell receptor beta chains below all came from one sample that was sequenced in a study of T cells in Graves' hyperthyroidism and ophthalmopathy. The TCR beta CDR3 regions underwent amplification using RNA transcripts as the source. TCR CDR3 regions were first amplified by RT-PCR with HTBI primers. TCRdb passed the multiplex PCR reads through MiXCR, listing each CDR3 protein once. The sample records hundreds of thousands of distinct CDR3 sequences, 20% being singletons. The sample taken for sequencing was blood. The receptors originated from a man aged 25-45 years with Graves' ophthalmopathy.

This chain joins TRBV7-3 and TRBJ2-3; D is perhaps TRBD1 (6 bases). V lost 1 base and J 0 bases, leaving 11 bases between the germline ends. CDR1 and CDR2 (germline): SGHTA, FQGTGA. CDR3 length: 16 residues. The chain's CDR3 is CASSLRGPLSTDTQYF. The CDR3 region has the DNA TGTGCCAGCAGCTTAAGGGGGCCTCTGAGCACAGATACGCAGTATTTT.

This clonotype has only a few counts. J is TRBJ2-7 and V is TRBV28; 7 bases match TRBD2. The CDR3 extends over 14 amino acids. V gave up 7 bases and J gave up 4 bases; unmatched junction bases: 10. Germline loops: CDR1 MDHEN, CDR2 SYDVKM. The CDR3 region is CASINAGANYEQYF. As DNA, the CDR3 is TGTGCCAGCATAAACGCGGGAGCTAATTACGAGCAGTACTTC.